The entry below gives a single T cell receptor beta chain sequence along with its context. This specimen comes from a study of PD-L1 blockade in urothelial cancer. Whole-study context: Most of the 29 patients were men whose urothelial cancer was bladder-origin.

Sampling of each patient yielded between 1 and 8 specimens, collected pretreatment and on-treatment. Data came from immunoSEQ multiplex PCR; TCRdb stores just in-frame clones and leaves some out. Of about 100,000 clones in the sample, 91% were seen once. CDR3 length: 15 residues. V was pared by 6 bases and J by 8 bases, with 13 bases of the junction left unmatched. Germline CDR1 is MDHEN and CDR2 is SYDVKM. Material: PBMCs, obtained around atezolizumab (anti-PD-L1) treatment. The source is an elderly woman with urothelial cancer. The rearrangement uses TRBV28 and TRBJ1-5; 7 bases map to TRBD1. The CDR3 region has the DNA TGTGCCAGCAGCGTGACAGGGATAGGAAGGGAGCCCCAGCATTTT. Translation gives CASSVTGIGREPQHF.